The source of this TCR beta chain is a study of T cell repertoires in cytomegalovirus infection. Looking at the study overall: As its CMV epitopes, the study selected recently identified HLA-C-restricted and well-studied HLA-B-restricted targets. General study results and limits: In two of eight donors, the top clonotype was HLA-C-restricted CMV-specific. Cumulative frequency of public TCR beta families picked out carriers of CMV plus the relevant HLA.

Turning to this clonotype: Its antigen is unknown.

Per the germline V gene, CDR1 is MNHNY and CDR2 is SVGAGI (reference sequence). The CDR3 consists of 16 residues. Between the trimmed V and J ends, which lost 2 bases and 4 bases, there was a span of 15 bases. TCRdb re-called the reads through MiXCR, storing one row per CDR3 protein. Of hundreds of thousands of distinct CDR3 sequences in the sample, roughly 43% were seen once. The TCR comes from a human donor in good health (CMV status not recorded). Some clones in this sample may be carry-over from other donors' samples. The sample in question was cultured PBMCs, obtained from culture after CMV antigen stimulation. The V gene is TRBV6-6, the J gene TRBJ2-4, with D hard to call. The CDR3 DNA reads TGTGCCAGCAGTTACCCCCGAGATGAACTGAAAAACATTCAGTACTTC. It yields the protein CASSYPRDELKNIQYF.